This entry is about one T cell receptor beta chain. This sample also contains other DNA sequences that code for the same CDR3. Original processing methods: Filtering differed, since immunoSEQ gave only junction sequences and no quality scores. Libraries were prepared by immunoSEQ multiplex PCR; TCRdb keeps only in-frame clonotypes and omits some of them. Clonal size and the V and J genes are those of that table, whereas D and trimming came from the DNA. The profile shows about 2.4 million clones, 93% of them singletons. Trimming shortened V by 1 base and J by 2 bases, and 6 bases separated the two germline ends. The germline gives CDR1 SQVTM, CDR2 ANQGSEA. The CDR3 has 12 amino acids. The sample originates from a study of shared clonotypes between healthy human individuals.

The chain joins TRBV29-1 to TRBJ2-7, with no clear D. The sequencing sample was made of naive CD4+ T cells from PBMCs. The subset is: CD45RA+ positively selected. The sequence was obtained from a man aged 18 to 29 in good health. Some clones in this sample may be carry-over from other donors' samples. The CDR3 sequence: CSVEVRTYEQYF. CDR3 DNA: TGCAGCGTTGAAGTCCGAACCTACGAGCAGTACTTC.